Each of the 14 T cell receptor beta chains below was sequenced from the same sample in a study of CDR3 diversity in severe acne. TCRdb itself ran the PCR reads through MiXCR, one entry per CDR3 protein. The table records 65,000 to 95,000 distinct CDR3 sequences, 51% of them present only once. Sequencing used blood. These receptors were taken from a male donor in good health, without acne.

The rearrangement links TRBV2 to TRBJ1-1; weak D call: TRBD1 (5 bases). V lost 2 bases to trimming and J lost 2 bases, with 18 bases between them. Looked up from germline, CDR1 is SNHLY and CDR2 is FYNNEI. The CDR3 length is 17 residues. CDR3 bases: TGTGCCAGCAGTGAATGGGCAGGGTCGAATGGAAACACTGAAGCTTTCTTT. Protein sequence: CASSEWAGSNGNTEAFF.

This chain joins TRBV7-6 and TRBJ2-7; D tentatively fits TRBD1 or TRBD2 (5 bases each). V was cut by 5 bases and J by 7 bases, with 21 bases left in between. The CDR3 is 15 amino acids. Germline lookup yields CDR1 SGHVS and CDR2 FNYEAQ. CDR3 nucleotide sequence: TGTGCCAGCAGCCCGTCCCCTTGGGGAGAGGGGGAGCAGTACTTC. Translated: CASSPSPWGEGEQYF.

The chain recombines TRBV19 with TRBJ2-7; 10 bases line up with TRBD2. The trim removed 6 bases at V and 3 bases at J, leaving 11 bases unmatched. This CDR3 is built from 16 residues. In germline, CDR1 is LNHDA, CDR2 SQIVND (reference sequence). The CDR3 DNA sequence: TGTGCCAGTAGCGGACTAGCGGCGGACCTGCTCTACGAGCAGTACTTC. Translated: CASSGLAADLLYEQYF. The whole variable domain, remainder taken from reference TRBV19 and TRBJ2-7, is DGGITQSPKYLFRKEGQNVTLSCEQNLNHDAMYWYRQDPGQGLRLIYYSQIVNDFQKGDIAEGYSVSREKKESFPLTVTSAQKNPTAFYLCASSGLAADLLYEQYFGPGTRLTVT.

A few counts support this clonotype. The chain joins TRBV10-3 to TRBJ1-1; unclear D gene. The length of the CDR3 is 13 residues. V lost 2 bases to trimming and J lost 4 bases, with 8 bases between them. Germline CDR1 and CDR2: ENHRY and SYGVKD. The CDR3 sequence: CAISEINFTEAFF. CDR3 DNA sequence: TGTGCCATCAGTGAGATTAATTTCACTGAAGCTTTCTTT.

The chain recombines TRBV29-1 with TRBJ2-5, with TRBD2 matching over 14 bases. The CDR3 has 13 residues. The germline CDR1 and CDR2 sequences are SQVTM and ANQGSEA. V shed 6 bases and J 5 bases; nucleotides not matched to a gene: 2. CDR3 residues: CSVRLAGGETQYF. Here the CDR3 DNA reads TGCAGCGTACGACTAGCGGGAGGGGAGACCCAGTACTTC.

The chain recombines TRBV5-1 with TRBJ1-2, with D tentatively TRBD1 (5 bases). The V end lost 4 bases, the J end lost 6 bases, and 22 bases lay between the germline ends. The CDR3 runs to 16 residues. Looked up from germline, CDR1 is SGHRS and CDR2 is YFSETQ. CDR3 in DNA: TGCGCCAGCAGCCTGCTTGTAAGGGGAGACCGTGATGGCTACACCTTC. Amino acid sequence: CASSLLVRGDRDGYTF.

This clonotype appeared many times. The chain couples TRBV11-2 to TRBJ2-5; 12 bases line up with TRBD1. With V trimmed by 5 bases and J by 5 bases, 12 bases remained unmatched. This CDR3 comprises 17 residues. Germline assignment: CDR1 SGHAT and CDR2 FQNNGV. The CDR3 bases are TGTGCCAGCAGCCCCCCGGGACAGGGGGCAGGGAGGGAGACCCAGTACTTC. Amino acids: CASSPPGQGAGRETQYF.

This clonotype was seen a handful of times. This chain connects TRBV2 to TRBJ2-2, with D perhaps given as TRBD1 or TRBD2 (5 bases each). Between the trimmed V and J ends, which lost 6 bases and 4 bases, there was a span of 18 bases. The CDR3 loop spans 16 amino acids. Germline V gives CDR1 SNHLY, CDR2 FYNNEI. In DNA form, the CDR3 reads TGTGCCAGCAGCCTTCGGGACCCAGTCGCCACCGGGGAGCTGTTTTTT. Amino acids: CASSLRDPVATGELFF.

The chain uses TRBV7-6 and TRBJ2-1; 10 positions match TRBD2. The germline V gene encodes CDR1 SGHVS and CDR2 FNYEAQ. The length of the CDR3 is 16 residues. J gave up 7 bases and V 5 bases, and 11 bases lay outside the gene matches. The CDR3 bases are TGTGCCAGCAGCGGCCTCAGCGGGGGGGCGGCAAATGAGCAGTTCTTC. Translating it yields CASSGLSGGAANEQFF.

The chain couples TRBV7-2 to TRBJ2-7; D assignment may be TRBD1 or TRBD2 (6 bases each). The germline V and J ends were trimmed by 1 base and 4 bases, with 11 bases remaining between them. The CDR3 totals 14 residues. Germline loops: CDR1 SGHTA, CDR2 FQGNSA. The CDR3 region has the DNA TGTGCCAGCAGCTTAGTGAGGGGGGATTACGAGCAGTACTTC. Its protein is CASSLVRGDYEQYF. The full variable domain, completed using reference TRBV7-2 and TRBJ2-7, is GAGVSQSPSNKVTEKGKDVELRCDPISGHTALYWYRQSLGQGLEFLIYFQGNSAPDKSGLPSDRFSAERTGGSVSTLTIQRTQQEDSAVYLCASSLVRGDYEQYFGPGTRLTVT.

The genes are TRBV5-1 and TRBJ2-1, with a possible D match to TRBD1 (8 bases). The CDR3 has 16 residues. The V end lost 4 bases, the J end lost 6 bases, and 20 bases lay between the germline ends. Per the germline V gene, CDR1 is SGHRS and CDR2 is YFSETQ. Here the CDR3 reads CASSQRDRYKRNEQFF. For the CDR3, the DNA is TGCGCCAGCAGCCAGCGGGACAGGTACAAACGCAATGAGCAGTTCTTC.

The chain joins TRBV9 to TRBJ2-5; 8 bases match TRBD1. CDR1 and CDR2 (germline): SGDLS, YYNGEE. V was clipped by 4 bases and J by 3 bases; unmatched bases: 5. The CDR3 is 14 amino acids. The CDR3, as DNA: TGTGCCAGCAGCAGAACGACAGGGGAAGAGACCCAGTACTTC. It is translated as CASSRTTGEETQYF.

The V gene is TRBV20-1, the J gene TRBJ1-1; 7 nucleotides match TRBD1. CDR3 length: 13 residues. The V and J ends lost 4 bases and 5 bases, in that order; junction bases with no gene match: 7. Germline CDR1 reads DFQATT; CDR2 reads SNEGSKA (reference sequence). The CDR3 sequence is CSATHRGLTEAFF. The CDR3 DNA is TGCAGTGCTACCCACAGGGGACTAACTGAAGCTTTCTTT.

V gene TRBV7-9 combines with J gene TRBJ2-3; 9 nucleotides align to TRBD1. V shed 3 bases, J shed 3 bases, and the junction held 1 base outside the gene matches. Germline-derived CDR1 and CDR2 are SEHNR and FQNEAQ (reference sequence). This CDR3 region has 14 residues. For the CDR3, the DNA is TGTGCCAGCAGCTTGGACAGGGGAACAGATACGCAGTATTTT. This encodes CASSLDRGTDTQYF.